This is a list of T cell receptor beta chains from one sample in a study of T-cell reconstitution after alpha-beta-depleted transplantation in children. TCRdb analysed the PCR reads with MiXCR anew, one entry per CDR3 protein. In the table there are some 460,000 distinct CDR3 sequences, about 17% of which are singletons. Sequencing used PBMCs, mostly from graft donor cells, obtained 360 days after TCRalphabeta/CD19-depleted stem cell transplant. Every receptor here comes from a boy under two years old who had a stem cell transplant for Wiskott-Aldrich syndrome, so the T cells may come from the graft donor. The CDR3 runs from the conserved cysteine through the conserved F or W. The D gene is left open where the match is weak. Rows may omit the clone size; those that give it use once, few, many or a size class.

>TRBV6-1|TRBJ2-7|TRBD1|-
TGTGCCAGCAGACCCCACTCGGGACAGGGCTACGAGCAGTACTTC
CASRPHSGQGYEQYF
>TRBV27|TRBJ2-7|-|-
TGTGCCAGCAGTTCCCGGGACATCTTCTACGAGCAGTACTTC
CASSSRDIFYEQYF
>TRBV7-9|TRBJ2-5|TRBD1|-
TGTGCCATGCCGGGACAGGGAGAAGAGACCCAGTACTTC
CAMPGQGEETQYF
>TRBV9|TRBJ2-7|TRBD1|few
TGTGCCAGCAGCGGGACAGGTTCCCCCTACGAGCAGTACTTC
CASSGTGSPYEQYF
>TRBV7-9|TRBJ2-7|TRBD2|few
TGTGCCAGCAGCTTATCCGCGGGGGAGGACTACGAGCAGTACTTC
CASSLSAGEDYEQYF
>TRBV6-5|TRBJ2-2|TRBD1|-
TGTGCCAGCAGCCCTTGGACAGGGAACACCGGGGAGCTGTTTTTT
CASSPWTGNTGELFF
>TRBV27|TRBJ2-6|-|once
TGTGCCAGCAGTGGGGTCCTCTCTGGGGCCAACGCCCTGACTTTC
CASSGVLSGANALTF
>TRBV24-1|TRBJ2-1|-|-
TGTGCCACCAGTGATTTCTCCAGGGGCCGCCTCTACAATGAGCAGTTCTTC
CATSDFSRGRLYNEQFF
>TRBV10-3|TRBJ2-5|TRBD1|-
TGTGCCATCAGTGAGTCCCTGGGACAGGCAACGGAGACCCAGTACTTC
CAISESLGQATETQYF
>TRBV7-2|TRBJ2-1|TRBD2|-
TGTGCCAGCAGCTTATCTCATATCTTCGGGGGGGGGTACAATGAGCAGTTCTTC
CASSLSHIFGGGYNEQFF
>TRBV7-9|TRBJ2-6|-|-
TGTGCCAGCAGCTTGGGCAGGTCCCACTCTGGGGCCAACGTCCTGACTTTC
CASSLGRSHSGANVLTF
>TRBV7-8|TRBJ1-2|-|few
TGTGCCAGCAGCTTAGCTGCAGGGCCCTCTAACTATGGCTACACCTTC
CASSLAAGPSNYGYTF
>TRBV20-1|TRBJ2-7|-|-
TGCAGTGCTACCCCGGGACTGCTCGTCTACGAGCAGTACTTC
CSATPGLLVYEQYF
>TRBV5-1|TRBJ2-5|TRBD1|-
TGCGCCAGCAGTTCGGGACAGCTAATCCAAGAGACCCAGTACTTC
CASSSGQLIQETQYF
>TRBV27|TRBJ2-1|-|-
TGTGCCAGCAGTTTATCAGGGGCCCTCTCCTACAATGAGCAGTTCTTC
CASSLSGALSYNEQFF
>TRBV2|TRBJ2-1|-|few
TGTGCCAGCAGTGAAAGGACCTTCAATGAGCAGTTCTTC
CASSERTFNEQFF
>TRBV7-9|TRBJ2-5|TRBD2|many
TGTGCCAGCAGCCCGACCGGGAGGGCAGAGACCCAGTACTTC
CASSPTGRAETQYF
>TRBV5-1|TRBJ2-2|-|few
TGCGCCAGCGGGGTGACTCAGACGACCGGGGAGCTGTTTTTT
CASGVTQTTGELFF
>TRBV11-3|TRBJ2-1|TRBD2|few
TGTGCCAGCAGCTTAGGCGGACTAGCGACCTTCAATGAGCAGTTCTTC
CASSLGGLATFNEQFF
>TRBV24-1|TRBJ2-3|TRBD2|-
TGTGCCACCAGGACTAGCGGAGCAGATACGCAGTATTTT
CATRTSGADTQYF
>TRBV24-1|TRBJ2-7|TRBD2|few
TGTGCCACCGCGGGGGATCCCTACGAGCAGTACTTC
CATAGDPYEQYF
>TRBV20-1|TRBJ2-3|-|-
TGCAGTGCTACGGGCCTCGCGGATCCGCAGTATTTT
CSATGLADPQYF
>TRBV7-9|TRBJ2-7|-|-
TGTGCCAGCAGCTTAGTGCTAGCGCCCTACGAGCAGTACTTC
CASSLVLAPYEQYF
>TRBV24-1|TRBJ2-5|TRBD1|few
TGTGCCACCAGTGATTTGGTACAGGGGGAGGTTCAAGAGACCCAGTACTTC
CATSDLVQGEVQETQYF
>TRBV6-1|TRBJ2-3|TRBD2|-
TGTGCCAGTGGACTAGGTCTCGGTGTGGATACGCAGTATTTT
CASGLGLGVDTQYF
>TRBV20-1|TRBJ2-1|-|-
TGCAGTGCTATTGACAGGCTCAAATACAATGAGCAGTTCTTC
CSAIDRLKYNEQFF
>TRBV20-1|TRBJ2-7|-|few
TGCAGTGCTAGGAAGGTGATCAGGGGTCCCCCTTACGAGCAGTACTTC
CSARKVIRGPPYEQYF
>TRBV2|TRBJ1-5|-|-
TGTGCCAGCAGAAAGTCGGTATACAATCAGCCCCAGCATTTT
CASRKSVYNQPQHF
>TRBV5-6|TRBJ1-4|TRBD1|many
TGTGCCAGCAGCCTAAGGACAGGAGGGGATGAAAAACTGTTTTTT
CASSLRTGGDEKLFF
>TRBV12-3/TRBV12-4|TRBJ2-1|-|-
TGTGCCAGCAGTTTTGTAGGGGGGAAAAATGAGCAGTTCTTC
CASSFVGGKNEQFF
>TRBV28|TRBJ2-3|TRBD1|-
TGTGCCAGCAGTTTACCACAGGGGGCTACAGATACGCAGTATTTT
CASSLPQGATDTQYF
>TRBV12-3/TRBV12-4|TRBJ2-1|TRBD1|few
TGTGCCACCTACACAGTTCGGTCCCGGGACAGGGGCAATGAGCAGTTCTTC
CATYTVRSRDRGNEQFF
>TRBV4-2|TRBJ2-7|-|few
TGTGCCAGCAGCCAAGGATTCCTAACCTACGAGCAGTACTTC
CASSQGFLTYEQYF
>TRBV10-1|TRBJ2-3|TRBD2|few
TGCGCCAGCAGTGCGGCGTCGGGAGGGATGGATACGCAGTATTTT
CASSAASGGMDTQYF
>TRBV12-3/TRBV12-4|TRBJ1-2|TRBD1|-
TGTGCCAGCAGTTTGTTCCCTGGACAGGGGCGAGGCTACACCTTC
CASSLFPGQGRGYTF
>TRBV15|TRBJ2-7|-|few
TGTGCCACCAGCAGAGATCCGGGTTCAGGGGCCCCTACAAAGTACTTC
CATSRDPGSGAPTKYF
>TRBV10-2|TRBJ2-3|TRBD2|few
TGCGCCAGCAGGGAACTAGCGGGAGCTACTAGCACAGATACGCAGTATTTT
CASRELAGATSTDTQYF
>TRBV12-3/TRBV12-4|TRBJ2-2|TRBD1|-
TGTGCCAGCACCGGGGACAGGGTGGGCACCGGGGAGCTGTTTTTT
CASTGDRVGTGELFF
>TRBV15|TRBJ2-7|TRBD2|few
TGTGCCACCAGCAGGGAGACTAGCGGCCCTCCCTACGAGCAGTACTTC
CATSRETSGPPYEQYF
>TRBV20-1|TRBJ2-3|TRBD2|many
TGCAGTGCTGGCCAACTAGCGGGAGGGGCAGATACGCAGTATTTT
CSAGQLAGGADTQYF
>TRBV6-2/TRBV6-3|TRBJ1-1|-|few
TGTGCCAGCAGTTACTCGATGGGTGGCACTGAAGCTTTCTTT
CASSYSMGGTEAFF
>TRBV12-3/TRBV12-4|TRBJ2-7|-|few
TGTGCCAGCAGTTTTTCTCTAGGAGGGGAACAGTCCTACGAGCAGTACTTC
CASSFSLGGEQSYEQYF
>TRBV3-1|TRBJ2-2|-|many
TGTGCCAGCAGCCTATTCACCGGGGAGCTGTTTTTT
CASSLFTGELFF
>TRBV6-6|TRBJ2-1|TRBD2|-
TGTGCCAGCAAGCTAGCGGGGGGTGGTGAGCAGTTCTTC
CASKLAGGGEQFF
>TRBV4-3|TRBJ2-5|-|-
TGCGCCAGCAGCCAAGATCCCGCCGGGGTCGGAGAGACCCAGTACTTC
CASSQDPAGVGETQYF
>TRBV28|TRBJ2-1|TRBD1|few
TGTGCCAGCAGTTTACTTTCTCCCGGGACAGGCTTAACCTACAATGAGCAGTTCTTC
CASSLLSPGTGLTYNEQFF
>TRBV11-2|TRBJ2-5|-|-
TGTGCCAGCAGCGGAGGGGTCTCCAACAAAGAGACCCAGTACTTC
CASSGGVSNKETQYF
>TRBV2|TRBJ2-5|-|many
TGTGCCAGCAGTGAAGACCACATTCTAGGAGGGACCCAGTACTTC
CASSEDHILGGTQYF
>TRBV5-1|TRBJ2-1|-|-
TGCGCCAGCAGTCGACGACAGGATTCCCCGAATGAGCAGTTCTTC
CASSRRQDSPNEQFF
>TRBV29-1|TRBJ1-2|-|-
TGCAGCGTTGAAAAGAGTGGCTACACCTTC
CSVEKSGYTF
>TRBV20-1|TRBJ1-4|-|few
TGCAGTGCTAGTCGGGGCCTAAGTGAAAAACTGTTTTTT
CSASRGLSEKLFF
>TRBV5-1|TRBJ2-1|-|few
TGCGCCAGCAGCTTGGGACTACACTCAATCTACAATGAGCAGTTCTTC
CASSLGLHSIYNEQFF
>TRBV15|TRBJ2-7|-|-
TGTGCCACCAGCAGGGGGAAGGGAAAAAGTTCCTACGAGCAGTACTTC
CATSRGKGKSSYEQYF
>TRBV11-2|TRBJ2-5|TRBD2|-
TGTGCCAGCAGCCCCCCGCTGGGACTAGCCGAGACCCAGTACTTC
CASSPPLGLAETQYF